Sequencing of this T cell receptor (beta chain) was carried out in a study of blood T cell repertoires in COVID-19. Study background: Acute-phase and convalescent COVID-19 samples originated in the United States, Italy and Spain.

Libraries were prepared by immunoSEQ multiplex PCR; TCRdb keeps only in-frame clonotypes and omits some of them. The profile shows some 150,000 clones, roughly four fifths of them singletons. V trimming: 5 bases; J trimming: 0 bases; junction bases outside the gene matches: 4. CDR3 size: 16 residues. Germline lookup yields CDR1 SGHTA and CDR2 FQGNSA. This clone was counted a single time. The chain uses TRBV7-2 and TRBJ1-3, with 10 positions matching TRBD1. Material for sequencing was peripheral blood. The receptor was isolated from a woman aged 45 to 65 with active or convalescent COVID-19. This chain's CDR3 is CASSPRDRGSGNTIYF. DNA for the CDR3: TGTGCCAGCAGCCCAAGGGACAGGGGCTCTGGAAACACCATATATTTT.